One sample yielded the 9 T cell receptor beta chains listed below, sequenced in a study of HIV-infected patients and healthy controls. Alpha and beta constant-region primers primed reverse transcription of around 500 ng RNA. Each of the alpha and beta chains got its own library through chain-specific third strand synthesis with indices. TCRdb reanalysed the 5' RACE reads using MiXCR and keeps one entry per CDR3 protein. The sample carries around 10,000 distinct CDR3 sequences, 7.3% recorded once. Whole blood was used without fractionation, so all unsorted peripheral T cells were included. The material sequenced was blood, taken before antiretroviral therapy. Every receptor here comes from an adult with HIV infection.

This clonotype was picked up many times. This sequence joins TRBV30 and TRBJ1-1; TRBD1 matches at 7 bases. Losses at the gene ends were 3 bases for V and 3 bases for J; bases not matched to a gene: 4. The CDR3 is 13 amino acids. From germline, CDR1 is GTSNPN and CDR2 SVGIG (reference sequence). CDR3 loop: CAWRGQGDTEAFF. CDR3 DNA: TGTGCCTGGAGGGGTCAGGGGGACACTGAAGCTTTCTTT.

This clonotype has at least ten counts. The chain recombines TRBV5-6 with TRBJ2-1, with D perhaps TRBD2 (6 bases). The V and J ends lost 3 bases and 4 bases respectively, with 14 bases between them. Germline CDR1 and CDR2: SGHDT and YYEEEE. This CDR3 is 15 amino acids long. This chain's CDR3 is CASSSEGPGYNEQFF. The CDR3, as DNA: TGTGCCAGCAGCTCGGAGGGGCCGGGGTACAATGAGCAGTTCTTC.

This clonotype was recorded many times. The rearrangement uses TRBV2 and TRBJ2-3; possibly TRBD1 for D (5 bases). V dropped 6 bases and J dropped 14 bases, with 18 bases sitting between them. Germline CDR1 SNHLY, CDR2 FYNNEI. The CDR3 spans 12 residues. DNA for the CDR3: TGTGCCAGCAGCTTCGAACAGGCTGAGTGGTATTTT. Encoded protein: CASSFEQAEWYF.

This clonotype was picked up many times. The chain combines TRBV5-1 with TRBJ1-5; 9 bases map to TRBD1. V trimming: 1 base; J trimming: 6 bases; junction bases outside the gene matches: 2. CDR1 and CDR2 from the germline V gene are SGHRS and YFSETQ. The CDR3 contains 14 residues. CDR3 in amino acids: CASSLKTGGQPQHF. CDR3 nucleotides: TGCGCCAGCAGCTTGAAGACAGGGGGTCAGCCCCAGCATTTT.

This chain uses TRBV5-1 with TRBJ1-1, with D possibly TRBD1 on 5 matching bases. Trimming shortened V by 6 bases and J by 3 bases, and 15 bases separated the two germline ends. Germline V lookup: CDR1 SGHRS, CDR2 YFSETQ. The CDR3 loop spans 14 amino acids. The CDR3 bases are TGCGCCAGCATCACTTGGGGGGGGGACACTGAAGCTTTCTTT. Translated: CASITWGGDTEAFF.

The sample holds many counts of this clonotype. The chain recombines TRBV19 with TRBJ2-1; D gene unclear. The V end was cut by 7 bases, the J end by 0 bases, with 10 bases between. This CDR3 is 14 amino acids long. Germline CDR1 LNHDA, CDR2 SQIVND (reference sequence). The DNA of the CDR3 is TGTGCCAGTACCCTAGTCTACTCCTACAATGAGCAGTTCTTC. Protein: CASTLVYSYNEQFF.

There are many counts of this clonotype. This chain connects TRBV18 to TRBJ1-1; D is ambiguous. The length of the CDR3 is 13 residues. Germline CDR1 is KGHSH and CDR2 is LQKENI. V lost 3 bases to trimming and J lost 5 bases, with 10 bases between them. The CDR3 loop reads CASSPTSGTEAFF. CDR3 nucleotide sequence: TGTGCCAGCTCACCGACATCGGGGACTGAAGCTTTCTTT.

The sample holds many counts of this clonotype. This rearrangement joins TRBV15 to TRBJ2-2; D is tentatively TRBD1 or TRBD2 (5 bases each). Germline assignment: CDR1 LNHNV and CDR2 YYDKDF (reference sequence). The length of the CDR3 is 13 residues. Deletions cut 3 bases from V and 4 bases from J, with 6 bases between. DNA of the CDR3: TGTGCCACCAGCAGGAGGGGCACCGGGGAGCTGTTTTTT. Its protein is CATSRRGTGELFF.

The V and J genes are TRBV7-2 and TRBJ1-2, with D uncertain. V lost 5 bases to trimming and J lost 4 bases, with 14 bases between them. CDR1 SGHTA and CDR2 FQGNSA come from the germline V gene. The CDR3 runs 14 residues. CDR3 region: CASSPTREGYGYTF. CDR3 sequence (DNA): TGTGCCAGCAGCCCTACCCGGGAGGGCTATGGCTACACCTTC.